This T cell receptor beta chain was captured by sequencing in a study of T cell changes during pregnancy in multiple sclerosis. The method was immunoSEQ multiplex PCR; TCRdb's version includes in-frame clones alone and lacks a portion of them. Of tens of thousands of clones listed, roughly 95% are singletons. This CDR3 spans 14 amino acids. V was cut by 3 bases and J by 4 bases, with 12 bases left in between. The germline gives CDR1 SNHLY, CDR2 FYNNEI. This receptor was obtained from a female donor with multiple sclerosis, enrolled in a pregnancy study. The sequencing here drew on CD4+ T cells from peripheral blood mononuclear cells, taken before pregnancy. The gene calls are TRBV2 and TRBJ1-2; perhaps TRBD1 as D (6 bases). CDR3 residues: CASSETGFGYGYTF. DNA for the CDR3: TGTGCCAGCAGTGAGACAGGATTTGGCTATGGCTACACCTTC.